These 16 T cell receptor beta chains originate from one sample sequenced in a study of CD8 T cells in Susac syndrome (dated by TCRdb to the late 2010s). Library generation was performed with the immunoSEQ multiplex PCR assay. RNA was extracted with the RNeasy kit and about 0.5 to 1 ug was reverse transcribed using random hexamers. The public reads were reprocessed in TCRdb via fastp at Q25 and MiXCR, keeping in-frame beta chains. Merged by CDR3 protein, the rows form single entries marked with the most common genes and DNA. This sample gives under 250,000 distinct CDR3 sequences in total; over 85% of them show up just once. The top ten constitute roughly 0.072% of the sample. The specimen sequenced was CD4+ T cells from PBMCs. The receptor set was obtained from a human donor with multiple sclerosis.

V usage is TRBV7-8 and J usage is TRBJ1-2; no firm D call. Germline CDR1 is SGHVS and CDR2 is FQNEAQ. This CDR3 region has 12 residues. V was trimmed by 8 bases and J by 3 bases, leaving 10 bases between them. CDR3 region: CASGHAYYGYTF. DNA for the CDR3: TGTGCCAGCGGTCATGCATACTATGGCTACACCTTC.

The V and J genes are TRBV3-1 and TRBJ2-7; TRBD2 agrees at 7 bases. The trim removed 3 bases at V and 7 bases at J, leaving 6 bases unmatched. The germline CDR1 and CDR2 sequences are LGHDT and YNNKEL (reference sequence). The CDR3 contains 13 residues. Written as DNA, the CDR3 is TGTGCCAGCAGCCAGGACTTGGGGGGGGAGCAGTACGTC. Translation gives CASSQDLGGEQYV.

The V gene is TRBV3-1, the J gene TRBJ2-3, with no clear D. This CDR3 is built from 15 residues. Germline-derived CDR1 and CDR2 are LGHDT and YNNKEL (reference sequence). Deletions cut 0 bases from V and 0 bases from J, with 7 bases between. As DNA, the CDR3 is TGTGCCAGCAGCCAAGAGCGGTCTAGCACAGATACGCAGTATTTT. Encoded protein: CASSQERSSTDTQYF.

The J gene is TRBJ2-2, the V gene TRBV11-2, with D maybe TRBD1 (6 bases). The CDR3 covers 17 residues. With 0 bases removed from V and 2 bases from J, the gap between germline ends came to 13 bases. Germline V CDR1 and CDR2: SGHAT, FQNNGV. The DNA of the CDR3 is TGTGCCAGCAGCTTAGATGGGGGCCCGAGAAACACCGGGGAGCTGTTTTTT. This translates into CASSLDGGPRNTGELFF.

The chain recombines TRBV5-1 with TRBJ2-5, with D possibly matching TRBD2 (6 bases). Germline CDR1 reads SGHRS; CDR2 reads YFSETQ. The CDR3 spans 14 residues. Trimming left V 4 bases short and J 4 bases short, with 14 bases between. The CDR3 DNA reads as TGCGCCAGCAGCGGAGGGAATTGGGGAGAGACCCAGTACTTC. As protein: CASSGGNWGETQYF.

This clonotype was detected only once. The chain uses TRBV5-4 and TRBJ1-1; D unresolved. Germline CDR1 is SGHNT and CDR2 is YYREEE (reference sequence). V was trimmed by 0 bases and J by 5 bases, leaving 14 bases between them. This CDR3 contains 15 residues. The CDR3 DNA reads as TGTGCCAGCAGCTTGGTGTTGGGAGCTGTGACTGAAGCTTTCTTT. Translation gives CASSLVLGAVTEAFF.

This chain uses TRBV18 with TRBJ1-5; D gene uncertain. Germline-derived CDR1 and CDR2 are KGHSH and LQKENI. This CDR3 is 16 amino acids long. V was trimmed by 1 base and J by 7 bases, leaving 17 bases between them. The CDR3 protein is CASSPQGPSAGQPQHF. CDR3 DNA: TGTGCCAGCTCACCACAGGGCCCCAGTGCGGGGCAGCCCCAGCATTTT. The complete variable domain, with remaining parts taken from reference TRBV18 and TRBJ1-5, reads NAGVMQNPRHLVRRRGQEARLRCSPMKGHSHVYWYRQLPEEGLKFMVYLQKENIIDESGMPKERFSAEFPKEGPSILRIQQVVRGDSAAYFCASSPQGPSAGQPQHFGDGTRLSIL.

The chain uses TRBV29-1 and TRBJ1-2; TRBD1 matches at 10 bases. Germline CDR1 reads SQVTM; CDR2 reads ANQGSEA. This CDR3 is 14 amino acids long. Germline trimming cut 6 bases from V and 7 bases from J; bases unmatched to any gene: 11. The CDR3 is CSVGQGFSEGGYTF. The DNA for the CDR3 is TGCAGCGTGGGACAGGGGTTTTCGGAAGGTGGCTACACCTTC.

The chain has TRBV18 and TRBJ1-4, with 7 nucleotides matching TRBD1. Germline values: CDR1 KGHSH, CDR2 LQKENI. Germline trimming cut 2 bases from V and 5 bases from J; bases unmatched to any gene: 5. The CDR3 is 15 amino acids. CDR3 sequence: CASSPTTGRNEKLFF. The CDR3 DNA reads as TGTGCCAGCTCACCAACGACAGGGAGAAATGAAAAACTGTTTTTT.

The CDR3 DNA is TGCAGTGCTAGAGATCCTGCCCTCAGGACGGTGGGTGAGCAGTTCTTC. Translation: CSARDPALRTVGEQFF. V gene TRBV20-1 combines with J gene TRBJ2-1; no clear D gene. Germline V gene lookup returns CDR1 DFQATT and CDR2 SNEGSKA (reference sequence). V was pared by 0 bases and J by 9 bases, with 21 bases between. CDR3 length equals 16 residues.

This rearrangement joins TRBV2 to TRBJ1-1; D uncertain. The V end lost 8 bases, the J end lost 4 bases, and 14 bases lay between the germline ends. CDR1 is SNHLY, CDR2 FYNNEI, per germline. This CDR3 contains 13 residues. CDR3: CASGGSLGTEAFF. The CDR3 region has the DNA TGTGCCAGCGGTGGGAGTCTGGGCACTGAAGCTTTCTTT.

The chain joins TRBV13 to TRBJ2-4; D perhaps matches TRBD1 (7 bases). The CDR3 totals 12 residues. Per the germline V gene, CDR1 is PRHDT and CDR2 is FYEKMQ (reference sequence). V gave up 5 bases and J gave up 10 bases, with 12 bases separating them. CDR3 nucleotide sequence: TGTGCCAGCAGCACCTCAGGGGGGATTCAGTACTTC. Translated, it gives CASSTSGGIQYF. Full variable domain (outside the CDR3, taken from reference TRBV13 and TRBJ2-4): AAGVIQSPRHLIKEKRETATLKCYPIPRHDTVYWYQQGPGQDPQFLISFYEKMQSDKGSIPDRFSAQQFSDYHSELNMSSLELGDSALYFCASSTSGGIQYFGAGTRLSVL.

This clonotype turned up a few times. The chain is built from TRBV7-2 and TRBJ2-1; no definite D call. Looked up from germline, CDR1 is SGHTA and CDR2 is FQGNSA. The CDR3 covers 13 residues. V lost 0 bases and J 5 bases, leaving 5 bases between the germline ends. In DNA form, the CDR3 reads TGTGCCAGCAGCTTAGCGGCGAACAATGAGCAGTTCTTC. This encodes CASSLAANNEQFF.

The J gene is TRBJ1-6, the V gene TRBV29-1; D might be TRBD1 (5 bases). CDR1 and CDR2 (germline): SQVTM, ANQGSEA. The CDR3 consists of 13 residues. V was trimmed by 6 bases and J by 5 bases, leaving 11 bases between them. The CDR3 spells CSVAPTDNSPLHF. The CDR3 coding sequence is TGCAGCGTCGCCCCGACAGATAATTCACCCCTCCACTTT.

V is TRBV6-5 and J is TRBJ2-6, with 7 bases identical to TRBD1. Germline V gene lookup returns CDR1 MNHEY and CDR2 SVGAGI. V gave up 3 bases and J gave up 4 bases; unmatched junction bases: 9. The CDR3 totals 17 residues. DNA for the CDR3: TGTGCCAGCAGTTATCGAACAGGGGCGAGGGGGGCCAACGTCCTGACTTTC. Its protein product is CASSYRTGARGANVLTF.

The V gene is TRBV6-5, the J gene TRBJ2-7; D is ambiguous. The length of the CDR3 is 13 residues. V was trimmed by 6 bases and J by 7 bases, leaving 16 bases between them. The V gene's germline CDR1 is MNHEY and CDR2 SVGAGI. The CDR3 is CASRPQLISEQYF. As DNA, the CDR3 is TGTGCCAGCAGGCCCCAGCTGATAAGTGAGCAGTACTTC.